The 23 T cell receptor beta chains below come from one sample, sequenced in a study of T cells in Graves' hyperthyroidism and ophthalmopathy. The TCR beta CDR3 regions underwent amplification using RNA transcripts as the source. Primed by the HTBI set, a first-round RT-PCR was run on the TCR CDR3. TCRdb used MiXCR to reprocess the multiplex PCR reads, holding one entry per CDR3 protein. The profile shows over 500,000 distinct CDR3 sequences, over 35% of them singletons. Sequenced input: peripheral blood or thyroid tissue (not recorded which). Every receptor here comes from an adult woman with Graves' disease, either hyperthyroidism or ophthalmopathy (not recorded which).

The chain is built from TRBV2 and TRBJ1-4; no definite D call. Trimming stripped 6 bases from V and 6 bases from J, with 14 bases between. Germline values: CDR1 SNHLY, CDR2 FYNNEI. The CDR3 length is 14 residues. DNA for the CDR3: TGTGCCAGCAGGCTCACTCTGTCCTATGAAAAACTGTTTTTT. Its translation: CASRLTLSYEKLFF.

There are many counts of this clonotype. V is TRBV29-1 and J is TRBJ2-2; 10 nucleotides align to TRBD2. This CDR3 region has 16 residues. From germline, CDR1 is SQVTM and CDR2 ANQGSEA. With 7 bases clipped from V and 1 base from J, the junction kept 9 bases outside the gene matches. The CDR3 DNA is TGCAGCGCCAAAACCCTAGCGGGAGTGAACACCGGGGAGCTGTTTTTT. As protein: CSAKTLAGVNTGELFF.

The rearrangement uses TRBV29-1 and TRBJ2-7; 11 positions match TRBD1. Germline CDR1 SQVTM, CDR2 ANQGSEA. The V segment lost 6 bases and the J segment 4 bases; nucleotides outside the gene matches: 5. There are 13 residues in the CDR3. For the CDR3, the DNA is TGCAGCGTGGCCTGGGACAGGGGGTACGAGCAGTACTTC. Residues: CSVAWDRGYEQYF.

The CDR3 DNA reads TGTGCCTCGGGGGGGGGTCAAGAGACCCAGTACTTC. Its translation: CASGGGQETQYF. The V gene is TRBV10-3, the J gene TRBJ2-5, with 8 positions matching TRBD2. CDR1 is ENHRY, CDR2 SYGVKD, per germline. V gave up 11 bases and J gave up 2 bases; unmatched junction bases: 4. The CDR3 totals 12 residues.

The CDR3: CSATLRGLLNTIYF. CDR3 nucleotides: TGCAGTGCTACGTTAAGGGGGCTCCTGAACACCATATATTTT. The chain carries TRBV20-1 and TRBJ1-3, with 7 bases identical to TRBD1. CDR3 length: 14 residues. Losses at the gene ends were 4 bases for V and 7 bases for J; bases not matched to a gene: 10. Germline V CDR1 and CDR2: DFQATT, SNEGSKA (reference sequence).

This clonotype was counted only a few times. The V call is TRBV15, the J call TRBJ1-4; no firm D call. The CDR3 extends over 12 amino acids. The germline CDR1 and CDR2 sequences are LNHNV and YYDKDF (reference sequence). V shed 2 bases and J shed 5 bases, with 3 bases lying between them. Written as DNA, the CDR3 is TGTGCCACCAGCAGAAAGAATGAAAAACTGTTTTTT. Translated: CATSRKNEKLFF.

The V and J genes are TRBV7-9 and TRBJ2-5; the D gene is possibly TRBD1 (6 bases). This CDR3 has 16 residues. CDR1 and CDR2 from the germline V gene are SEHNR and FQNEAQ (reference sequence). V lost 5 bases to trimming and J lost 6 bases, with 22 bases between them. The chain's CDR3 is CASSPRSSTGLKTQYF. The CDR3 region has the DNA TGTGCCAGCAGCCCTAGGTCTAGCACAGGGTTAAAGACCCAGTACTTC.

The chain joins TRBV24-1 to TRBJ2-5; D is perhaps TRBD1 or TRBD2 (5 bases each). Deletions cut 11 bases from V and 2 bases from J, with 23 bases between. The length of the CDR3 is 16 residues. The germline CDR1 and CDR2 sequences are KGHDR and SFDVKD. The CDR3 DNA follows: TGTGCCAGTTCACCAACAGGAGGCCCCCTACAAGAGACCCAGTACTTC. Protein product: CASSPTGGPLQETQYF.

The table lists this clonotype with a few counts. In DNA, the CDR3 is TGTGCCAGCAGCTTAGTGCTCGGTGGCTACACCTTC. This sequence encodes CASSLVLGGYTF. The chain has TRBV7-6 and TRBJ1-2, with unresolved D. Germline V gene data show CDR1 as SGHVS and CDR2 as FNYEAQ. This CDR3 is 12 amino acids long. Trimming cost V 1 base and J 7 bases, with 7 bases left between them.

As for this clonotype: Its ends do not fully match the called genes, so a read error is possible. This chain joins TRBV24-1 and TRBJ2-7; 7 nucleotides match TRBD1. The CDR3 spans 15 residues. Germline lookup yields CDR1 KGHDR and CDR2 SFDVKD. CDR3 in amino acids: CASSDSDRPTYEQYF. The CDR3 nucleotides are TGTGCCAGCAGTGACTCGGACAGGCCCACCTACGAGCAGTACTTC.

Details on this clonotype: A much larger clone sits a single nucleotide away, making a read error possible. V and J are TRBV6-5 and TRBJ1-3; D uncertain. The V gene's germline CDR1 is MNHEY and CDR2 SVGAGI. This CDR3 contains 12 residues. The ends were cut back, 6 bases at V and 5 bases at J, with 8 bases in the middle. The chain's CDR3 is CASRVDRNTIYF. DNA of the CDR3: TGTGCCAGCAGGGTAGATAGAAACACCATATATTTT.

This clonotype was seen only a few times. The chain joins TRBV7-2 to TRBJ2-7; tentative D call: TRBD2 (5 bases). V was shortened by 1 base and J by 4 bases, with 14 bases between the two germline ends. In germline, CDR1 is SGHTA, CDR2 FQGNSA. The CDR3 totals 15 residues. CDR3 DNA sequence: TGTGCCAGCAGCTTAGAGGGAGTGGGATTGTACGAGCAGTACTTC. Encoded protein: CASSLEGVGLYEQYF.

The V and J genes are TRBV5-1 and TRBJ1-5, with 8 bases that match TRBD1. The CDR3 loop spans 15 amino acids. With V trimmed by 0 bases and J by 7 bases, 6 bases remained unmatched. The V gene's germline CDR1 is SGHRS and CDR2 YFSETQ. The CDR3 loop reads CASSLGTGGQQPQHF. DNA for the CDR3: TGCGCCAGCAGCTTGGGCACAGGGGGTCAACAGCCCCAGCATTTT. Full variable domain (missing parts from reference TRBV5-1 and TRBJ1-5): KAGVTQTPRYLIKTRGQQVTLSCSPISGHRSVSWYQQTPGQGLQFLFEYFSETQRNKGNFPGRFSGRQFSNSRSEMNVSTLELGDSALYLCASSLGTGGQQPQHFGDGTRLSIL.

This clonotype was counted many times. The gene calls are TRBV5-5 and TRBJ1-1, with a weak D call TRBD1 (5 bases). The CDR3 sequence is 14 residues long. Germline V gene data show CDR1 as SGHKS and CDR2 as YYEKEE (reference sequence). With 2 bases removed from V and 1 base from J, the gap between germline ends came to 9 bases. This CDR3 reads CASSFGAANTEAFF. CDR3 nucleotides: TGTGCCAGCAGCTTCGGGGCAGCGAACACTGAAGCTTTCTTT.

CDR3 sequence: CASSASIDYGYTF. The DNA of the CDR3 is TGTGCCAGCAGTGCTAGTATAGACTATGGCTACACCTTC. The V and J genes are TRBV7-2 and TRBJ1-2; D gene uncertain. The CDR3 loop spans 13 amino acids. The V gene's germline CDR1 is SGHTA and CDR2 FQGNSA. The V and J ends lost 6 bases and 3 bases respectively, with 11 bases between them.

The rearrangement uses TRBV20-1 and TRBJ1-2; a possible D gene is TRBD1 (5 bases). Trimming took off 4 bases at V and 6 bases at J, with 12 bases between the two ends. This CDR3 is built from 12 residues. From germline, CDR1 is DFQATT and CDR2 SNEGSKA (reference sequence). This CDR3 is CSATSGDDGYTF. DNA of the CDR3: TGCAGTGCTACCTCTGGGGACGATGGCTACACCTTC.

On this clonotype: It may be a read error: a sequence one base away is much more abundant. CDR3 sequence: CASSLGMGNSPLHF. The DNA of the CDR3 is TGTGCCAGCAGCTTGGGTATGGGGAATTCACCCCTCCACTTT. The chain recombines TRBV5-6 with TRBJ1-6, with D uncertain. CDR1 is SGHDT, CDR2 YYEEEE, per germline. This CDR3 is 14 amino acids long. Trimming pared 0 bases from V and 7 bases from J, leaving 8 bases between.

There are many counts of this clonotype. This chain connects TRBV12-3 or TRBV12-4 to TRBJ1-1; D gene uncertain. This CDR3 contains 12 residues. V was shortened by 7 bases and J by 6 bases, with 12 bases between the two germline ends. The chain's CDR3 is CASNSRFSEAFF. CDR3 bases: TGTGCCAGCAACAGCCGATTCTCTGAAGCTTTCTTT.

Remarks on this clonotype: A much larger clonotype is one base distant, so this may be a read error. This chain joins TRBV7-2 and TRBJ2-2; D is ambiguous. The length of the CDR3 is 12 residues. Germline V CDR1 and CDR2: SGHTA, FQGNSA. The CDR3 region has the DNA TGTGCCGGCAGCTTCCCCACCGGGGAGCTGTTTTTT. As protein: CAGSFPTGELFF.

This clonotype showed up many times. The chain joins TRBV7-2 to TRBJ2-5; 10 bases match TRBD2. This CDR3 is 16 amino acids long. J was trimmed by 1 base and V by 3 bases; bases with no gene match: 5. Per germline, CDR1 SGHTA and CDR2 FQGNSA. This CDR3 is CASSFQAGGGQETQYF. The CDR3, as DNA: TGTGCCAGCAGCTTTCAAGCGGGAGGGGGCCAAGAGACCCAGTACTTC.

J is TRBJ1-5 and V is TRBV7-2; 8 positions match TRBD1. Germline values: CDR1 SGHTA, CDR2 FQGNSA. V lost 3 bases and J lost 6; bases outside the gene matches: 7. The CDR3 extends over 15 amino acids. As DNA, the CDR3 is TGTGCCAGCAGCTTTAGACAGGGGAGAAGTCAGCCCCAGCATTTT. The encoded protein is CASSFRQGRSQPQHF.

V gene TRBV29-1 combines with J gene TRBJ2-2; D is unclear. Trimming removed 3 bases at V and 2 bases at J, with 4 bases between. CDR1 and CDR2 (germline): SQVTM, ANQGSEA. The CDR3 is 12 amino acids. The CDR3 here is CSVDPNTGELFF. The CDR3 bases are TGCAGCGTTGACCCTAACACCGGGGAGCTGTTTTTT.

J is TRBJ1-2 and V is TRBV6-1, with TRBD1 matching over 8 bases. This CDR3 has 14 residues. Germline V gene data show CDR1 as MNHNS and CDR2 as SASEGT. J gave up 4 bases and V 8 bases, and 9 bases lay outside the gene matches. The CDR3 DNA follows: TGTGCCAGCGGGGTTTCGACAGGGGCCTATGGCTACACCTTC. The encoded protein is CASGVSTGAYGYTF.